The 28 T cell receptor beta chains in this list originate from one sample, sequenced in a study of beta chain features in type 1 diabetes. Study outcomes and limitations: TCRB CDR3s were moderately but significantly shorter in Type 1 diabetes patients in all four CD4+ subsets.

Which antigens these TCRs recognize remains unknown. Expressed TCRB transcripts were sequenced because the entire RNA isolate underwent reverse transcription. Only in-frame clones appear in the TCRdb table, and some are missing; sequencing was by immunoSEQ multiplex PCR. There are about 250,000 clones in the sample; about a tenth occur only once, and 0.017% lies in the top ten. Material for sequencing was naive CD4+ T cells from blood. All receptors come from a man aged 25-40 years with type 1 diabetes.

The gene calls are TRBV18 and TRBJ1-1, with D uncertain. The CDR3 sequence is 13 residues long. Germline V CDR1 and CDR2: KGHSH, LQKENI. Trimming removed 6 bases at V and 1 base at J, with 9 bases between. The CDR3 loop is CASSPTRNTEAFF. CDR3 bases: TGTGCCAGCTCGCCGACAAGGAACACTGAAGCTTTCTTT.

This chain links TRBV11-2 with TRBJ1-1; D not certain. V lost 3 bases to trimming and J lost 5 bases, with 10 bases between them. Germline V gene sequence: CDR1 SGHAT, CDR2 FQNNGV. There are 13 residues in the CDR3. The CDR3 reads CASSFTEGTEAFF. CDR3 DNA sequence: TGTGCCAGCAGCTTTACCGAGGGAACTGAAGCTTTCTTT.

This clone was picked up a small number of times. The CDR3 sequence: CASSRYGQPNQPQHF. As DNA, the CDR3 is TGCGCCAGCAGCCGATACGGACAGCCAAATCAGCCCCAGCATTTT. V and J are TRBV4-1 and TRBJ1-5; TRBD1 might be the D (6 bases). The CDR3 extends over 15 amino acids. CDR1 and CDR2 (germline): MGHRA, YSYEKL. V gave up 4 bases and J gave up 4 bases, with 14 bases separating them.

V is TRBV7-9 and J is TRBJ2-4; 9 nucleotides match TRBD2. The V segment lost 4 bases and the J segment 8 bases; nucleotides outside the gene matches: 9. The CDR3 contains 15 residues. Germline V gene lookup returns CDR1 SEHNR and CDR2 FQNEAQ (reference sequence). DNA of the CDR3: TGTGCCAGCAGCTATGCGCGGGGGGGCCTGGACATTCAGTACTTC. Its protein product is CASSYARGGLDIQYF.

The table lists this clone with a few counts. This sequence joins TRBV28 and TRBJ2-5; 7 bases are shared with TRBD1. Germline trimming cut 1 base from V and 5 bases from J; bases unmatched to any gene: 4. Germline assignment: CDR1 MDHEN and CDR2 SYDVKM. This CDR3 has 14 residues. CDR3 nucleotide sequence: TGTGCCAGCAGTTTATACAGGGGATTGGAGACCCAGTACTTC. Translated, it gives CASSLYRGLETQYF. Full variable domain (remainder filled in from reference TRBV28 and TRBJ2-5): DVKVTQSSRYLVKRTGEKVFLECVQDMDHENMFWYRQDPGLGLRLIYFSYDVKMKEKGDIPEGYSVSREKKERFSLILESASTNQTSMYLCASSLYRGLETQYFGPGTRLLVL.

The rearrangement links TRBV5-1 to TRBJ2-3, with 7 bases that match TRBD1. The CDR3 contains 14 residues. In germline, CDR1 is SGHRS, CDR2 YFSETQ. The junction had 4 bases not matched to a gene; V was cut back by 4 bases and J by 2 bases. CDR3 sequence (DNA): TGCGCCAGCAGCCAGGGACAGCTCACAGATACGCAGTATTTT. Translating gives CASSQGQLTDTQYF.

The chain has TRBV18 and TRBJ1-2; D ambiguous. Trimming took 4 bases from V and 8 from J, leaving 8 bases between them. Germline CDR1 is KGHSH and CDR2 is LQKENI. This CDR3 region has 11 residues. In DNA form, the CDR3 reads TGTGCCAGCTCACGGGAGAGGGGCTACACCTTC. This codes for CASSRERGYTF.

The chain is built from TRBV28 and TRBJ1-5; 8 nucleotides agree with TRBD1. V lost 5 bases, J lost 4 bases, and 10 bases stayed unmatched. The CDR3 loop spans 16 amino acids. Germline CDR1 MDHEN, CDR2 SYDVKM. In nucleotides, the CDR3 is TGTGCCAGCAGTGGTTCAGGGGGCGCGTGGAATCAGCCCCAGCATTTT. Amino acids: CASSGSGGAWNQPQHF.

The chain has TRBV5-4 and TRBJ2-5; D gene uncertain. The CDR3 runs 15 residues. The germline CDR1 and CDR2 sequences are SGHNT and YYREEE (reference sequence). Deletions cut 0 bases from V and 1 base from J, with 10 bases between. The CDR3 nucleotides read TGTGCCAGCAGCTTGGGCCTAGATGGCCAAGAGACCCAGTACTTC. It specifies CASSLGLDGQETQYF.

The chain joins TRBV11-2 to TRBJ2-7, with TRBD1 identical over 7 bases. There are 14 residues in the CDR3. J gave up 2 bases and V 4 bases, and 5 bases lay outside the gene matches. Per the germline V gene, CDR1 is SGHAT and CDR2 is FQNNGV. CDR3 in DNA: TGTGCCAGCAGCTCGGACAGGACAACCTACGAGCAGTACTTC. Translated, it gives CASSSDRTTYEQYF.

The chain has TRBV9 and TRBJ2-5; 13 positions agree with TRBD2. The CDR3 length is 17 residues. Germline V CDR1 and CDR2: SGDLS, YYNGEE. The ends lost 2 bases at V and 5 bases at J; junction bases unmatched: 9. The CDR3 sequence: CASSVEGLAGTGETQYF. The CDR3 region has the DNA TGTGCCAGCAGCGTCGAGGGACTAGCGGGGACGGGTGAGACCCAGTACTTC.

V and J are TRBV5-6 and TRBJ1-6; no clear D. Germline V CDR1 and CDR2: SGHDT, YYEEEE. This CDR3 contains 15 residues. V was pared by 2 bases and J by 4 bases, with 10 bases between. DNA of the CDR3: TGTGCCAGCAGCTTATGGACGGGGTATAATTCACCCCTCCACTTT. Translation gives CASSLWTGYNSPLHF.

V usage is TRBV9 and J usage is TRBJ2-5; D perhaps matches TRBD2 (5 bases). Trimming took off 3 bases at V and 3 bases at J, with 15 bases between the two ends. The CDR3 extends over 15 amino acids. The germline gives CDR1 SGDLS, CDR2 YYNGEE. CDR3 in DNA: TGTGCCAGCAGCGCGACCGGGATAATAAAAGAGACCCAGTACTTC. Translating gives CASSATGIIKETQYF.

This clone has only a few counts. The genes are TRBV5-1 and TRBJ2-1; a possible D gene is TRBD2 (5 bases). CDR3 length equals 16 residues. V was clipped by 3 bases and J by 5 bases, with 18 bases between them. Per the germline V gene, CDR1 is SGHRS and CDR2 is YFSETQ. The CDR3 nucleotides read TGCGCCAGCAGCTCGGGCCTTTGGGGAGCGGACAATGAGCAGTTCTTC. Residues: CASSSGLWGADNEQFF.

The genes are TRBV5-1 and TRBJ2-3; 11 bases are shared with TRBD1. CDR1 is SGHRS and CDR2 is YFSETQ in the germline V gene. The length of the CDR3 is 16 residues. V shed 0 bases, J shed 3 bases, and the junction held 3 bases outside the gene matches. CDR3 coding DNA: TGCGCCAGCAGCTTGGCCGGACAGGGGGCGACAGATACGCAGTATTTT. It is translated as CASSLAGQGATDTQYF.

This clone appeared a few times. This chain links TRBV19 with TRBJ2-1, with a tentative D call TRBD1 (5 bases). This CDR3 has 12 residues. V shed 4 bases and J shed 10 bases, with 11 bases lying between them. Germline assignment: CDR1 LNHDA and CDR2 SQIVND (reference sequence). CDR3 amino acids: CASSTLGHEQFF. The DNA for the CDR3 is TGTGCCAGTAGTACGTTGGGGCACGAGCAGTTCTTC.

The chain has TRBV7-3 and TRBJ2-1; TRBD1 agrees at 9 bases. The length of the CDR3 is 13 residues. V trimming: 4 bases; J trimming: 8 bases; junction bases outside the gene matches: 3. The germline gives CDR1 SGHTA, CDR2 FQGTGA. DNA of the CDR3: TGTGCCAGCAGCTCGGACAGGGGACATGAGCAGTTCTTC. Translation: CASSSDRGHEQFF.

The chain has TRBV6-5 and TRBJ2-3; D is perhaps TRBD1 (5 bases). In germline, CDR1 is MNHEY, CDR2 SVGAGI. V lost 4 bases, J lost 4 bases, and 12 bases lay in between. The CDR3 spans 14 residues. The CDR3 spells CASSSPGLSDTQYF. The CDR3 DNA reads TGTGCCAGCAGTTCTCCAGGGTTGTCAGATACGCAGTATTTT.

The chain carries TRBV5-1 and TRBJ2-1; 7 bases line up with TRBD1. V dropped 4 bases and J dropped 2; count of bases not matched to a gene: 6. CDR1 and CDR2 (germline): SGHRS, YFSETQ. The CDR3 contains 15 residues. The CDR3 DNA is TGCGCCAGCAGCGTCCGGGACAGACCCTACAATGAGCAGTTCTTC. This sequence encodes CASSVRDRPYNEQFF.

The chain combines TRBV11-2 with TRBJ2-1; 8 positions match TRBD1. Trimming cost V 6 bases and J 9 bases; bases outside gene matches: 19. From germline, CDR1 is SGHAT and CDR2 FQNNGV. This CDR3 spans 17 amino acids. CDR3 region: CASRRLRTGRYRGEQFF. The CDR3 DNA is TGTGCCAGCAGGCGCCTACGGACAGGGCGATATAGGGGTGAGCAGTTCTTC.

This clone was detected only a few times. The J gene is TRBJ2-7, the V gene TRBV10-3; tentative D call: TRBD1 (6 bases). Germline V lookup: CDR1 ENHRY, CDR2 SYGVKD. This CDR3 is built from 16 residues. The V end was cut by 3 bases, the J end by 1 base, with 16 bases between. The CDR3 is CAISEQGKWPSYEQYF. In DNA form, the CDR3 reads TGTGCCATCAGTGAACAGGGTAAATGGCCGTCCTACGAGCAGTACTTC.

The table lists this clone with a few counts. This chain uses TRBV29-1 with TRBJ2-3; 7 bases agree with TRBD1. Germline V gives CDR1 SQVTM, CDR2 ANQGSEA. The trim removed 6 bases at V and 0 bases at J, leaving 3 bases unmatched. CDR3 size: 13 residues. The CDR3 DNA reads as TGCAGCGTAAGGACAGGTAGCACAGATACGCAGTATTTT. It encodes CSVRTGSTDTQYF.

This rearrangement joins TRBV7-2 to TRBJ1-1; D is perhaps TRBD1 (6 bases). Germline CDR1 reads SGHTA; CDR2 reads FQGNSA. This CDR3 region has 17 residues. V was shortened by 0 bases and J by 3 bases, with 17 bases between the two germline ends. In DNA, the CDR3 is TGTGCCAGCAGCTTAGCTCTGGGGAGGGGGGCATACACTGAAGCTTTCTTT. This gives the protein CASSLALGRGAYTEAFF.

This clone has a handful of counts. The rearrangement uses TRBV27 and TRBJ1-2; D uncertain. The V and J ends lost 5 bases and 5 bases respectively, with 12 bases between them. CDR3 length equals 13 residues. The V gene's germline CDR1 is MNHEY and CDR2 SMNVEV (reference sequence). CDR3 sequence: CASSLSGRYGYTF. The CDR3 nucleotides read TGTGCCAGCAGTCTCTCGGGTAGATATGGCTACACCTTC.

V is TRBV11-1 and J is TRBJ2-3; 12 bases match TRBD2. CDR3 length: 19 residues. The V gene's germline CDR1 is SGHAT and CDR2 FQDESV (reference sequence). Trimming cost V 0 bases and J 4 bases; bases outside gene matches: 11. The CDR3 protein is CASSLALLGLAGPSDTQYF. CDR3 DNA: TGTGCCAGCAGCTTAGCCCTACTTGGACTAGCGGGGCCTTCAGATACGCAGTATTTT.

This clone was observed a few times. The chain has TRBV15 and TRBJ1-6, with TRBD1 matching over 9 bases. Unmatched junction bases numbered 1, after V lost 6 bases and J lost 4 bases. This CDR3 is built from 14 residues. Looked up from germline, CDR1 is LNHNV and CDR2 is YYDKDF (reference sequence). Written as DNA, the CDR3 is TGTGCCACCAGTGACAGGGGGTATAATTCACCCCTCCACTTT. Protein: CATSDRGYNSPLHF.

This clone showed up just a few times. This chain links TRBV6-5 with TRBJ1-2; 7 bases match TRBD1. Germline trimming cut 0 bases from V and 4 bases from J; bases unmatched to any gene: 5. The germline CDR1 and CDR2 sequences are MNHEY and SVGAGI. This CDR3 has 15 amino acids. CDR3 residues: CASSYSGGAFYGYTF. DNA for the CDR3: TGTGCCAGCAGTTACTCAGGGGGCGCATTCTATGGCTACACCTTC.

A few counts support this clone. The chain uses TRBV10-3 and TRBJ2-3, with D tentatively TRBD2 (5 bases). Trimming removed 0 bases at V and 8 bases at J, with 21 bases between. Germline lookup yields CDR1 ENHRY and CDR2 SYGVKD. This CDR3 is 17 amino acids long. Here the CDR3 DNA reads TGTGCCATCAGTGAGTCATTGGGTGAAACACCCGAGGGTACGCAGTATTTT. It translates to CAISESLGETPEGTQYF.